The clone carrying this T cell receptor (beta chain) came up a few times. These data originate in a study of blood T cell repertoires in COVID-19. Looking at the study overall: The samples span acute and convalescent COVID-19 from the United States, Italy and Spain.

Enrolled through a virtual design, the participants were between 18 and 89 years of age and came from under 30 US areas. Recovery meant two consecutive negative NP/OP PCR tests, professional clearance, or resolved symptoms. Original data processing: Amplifying reference gene primers gave estimates of nucleated cell counts. The assay was immunoSEQ multiplex PCR, and TCRdb's table has in-frame clones only and misses some. The D gene and trimming were derived from the DNA, and the V and J assignments and clone size from that table. The sample contains approximately 380,000 clones, about 88% of which appear only once. V lost 1 base and J 7 bases, leaving 10 bases between the germline ends. Germline V gene sequence: CDR1 SEHNR, CDR2 FQNEAQ (reference sequence). This CDR3 contains 13 residues.

Sample: PBMCs or T cells enriched from blood (not recorded which). The TCR was taken from a woman aged 18-29 years who had recovered from COVID-19. This chain joins TRBV7-9 and TRBJ1-2; no definite D call. CDR3 sequence: CASSLGVEGGYTF. CDR3 bases: TGTGCCAGCAGCTTAGGGGTAGAGGGTGGCTACACCTTC.